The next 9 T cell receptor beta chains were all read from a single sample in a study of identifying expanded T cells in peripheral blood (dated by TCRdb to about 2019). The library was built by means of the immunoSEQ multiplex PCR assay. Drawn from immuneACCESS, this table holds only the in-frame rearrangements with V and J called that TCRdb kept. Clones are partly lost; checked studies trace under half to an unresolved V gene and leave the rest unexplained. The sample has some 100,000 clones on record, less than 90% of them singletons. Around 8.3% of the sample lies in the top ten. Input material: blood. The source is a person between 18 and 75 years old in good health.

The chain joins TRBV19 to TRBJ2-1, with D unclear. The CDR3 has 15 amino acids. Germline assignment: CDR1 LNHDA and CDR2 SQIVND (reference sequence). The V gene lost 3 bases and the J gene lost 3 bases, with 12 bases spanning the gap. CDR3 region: CASSIEAFLYNEQFF. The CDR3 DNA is TGTGCCAGTAGTATCGAGGCATTTCTCTACAATGAGCAGTTCTTC.

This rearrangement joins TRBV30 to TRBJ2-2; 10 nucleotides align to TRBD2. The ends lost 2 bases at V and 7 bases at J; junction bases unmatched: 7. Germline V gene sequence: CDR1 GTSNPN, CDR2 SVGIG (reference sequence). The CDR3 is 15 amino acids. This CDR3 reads CAWSPAGGLNGELFF. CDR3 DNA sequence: TGTGCCTGGAGTCCAGCGGGGGGGCTGAACGGGGAGCTGTTTTTT.

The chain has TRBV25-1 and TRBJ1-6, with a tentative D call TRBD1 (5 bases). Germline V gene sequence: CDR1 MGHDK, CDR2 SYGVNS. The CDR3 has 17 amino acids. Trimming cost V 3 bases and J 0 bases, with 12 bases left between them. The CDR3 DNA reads TGTGCCAGCAGTGATCCGACAGCGGGCTCCTATAATTCACCCCTCCACTTT. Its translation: CASSDPTAGSYNSPLHF.

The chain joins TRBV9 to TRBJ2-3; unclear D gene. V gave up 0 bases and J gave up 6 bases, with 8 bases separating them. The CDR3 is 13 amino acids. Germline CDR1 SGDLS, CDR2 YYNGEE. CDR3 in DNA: TGTGCCAGCAGCGTAGGTGAGGCGGATACGCAGTATTTT. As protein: CASSVGEADTQYF. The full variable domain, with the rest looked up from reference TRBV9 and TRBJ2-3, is DSGVTQTPKHLITATGQRVTLRCSPRSGDLSVYWYQQSLDQGLQFLIQYYNGEERAKGNILERFSAQQFPDLHSELNLSSLELGDSALYFCASSVGEADTQYFGPGTRLTVL.

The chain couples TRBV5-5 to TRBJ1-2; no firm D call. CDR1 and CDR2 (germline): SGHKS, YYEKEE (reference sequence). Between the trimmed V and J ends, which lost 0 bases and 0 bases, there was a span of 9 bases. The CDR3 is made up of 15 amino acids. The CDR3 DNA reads TGTGCCAGCAGCTTGGTCGGGGAGCCTAACTATGGCTACACCTTC. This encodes CASSLVGEPNYGYTF.

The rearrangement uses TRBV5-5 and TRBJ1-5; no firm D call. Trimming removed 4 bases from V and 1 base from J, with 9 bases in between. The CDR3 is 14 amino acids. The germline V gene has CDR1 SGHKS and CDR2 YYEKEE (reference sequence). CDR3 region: CASSPLSSNQPQHF. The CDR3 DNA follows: TGTGCCAGCAGCCCACTTAGCAGCAATCAGCCCCAGCATTTT.

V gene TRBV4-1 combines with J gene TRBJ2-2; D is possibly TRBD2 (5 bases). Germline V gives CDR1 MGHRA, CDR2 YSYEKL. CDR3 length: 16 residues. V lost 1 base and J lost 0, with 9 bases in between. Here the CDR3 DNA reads TGCGCCAGCAGCCAAGTTCGGGGTACGAACACCGGGGAGCTGTTTTTT. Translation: CASSQVRGTNTGELFF.

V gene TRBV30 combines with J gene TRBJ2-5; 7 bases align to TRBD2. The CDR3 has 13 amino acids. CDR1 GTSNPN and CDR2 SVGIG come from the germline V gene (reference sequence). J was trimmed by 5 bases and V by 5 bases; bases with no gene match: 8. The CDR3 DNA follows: TGTGCCTGGGCTGGACTAGGCACGGAGACCCAGTACTTC. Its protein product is CAWAGLGTETQYF. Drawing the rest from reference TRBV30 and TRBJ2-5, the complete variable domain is SQTIHQWPATLVQPVGSPLSLECTVEGTSNPNLYWYRQAAGRGLQLLFYSVGIGQISSEVPQNLSASRPQDRQFILSSKKLLLSDSGFYLCAWAGLGTETQYFGPGTRLLVL.

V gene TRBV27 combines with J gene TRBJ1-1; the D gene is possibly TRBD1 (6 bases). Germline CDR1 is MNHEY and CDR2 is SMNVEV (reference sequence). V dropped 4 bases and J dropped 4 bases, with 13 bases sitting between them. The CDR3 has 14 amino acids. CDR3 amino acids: CASSSPGEGTEAFF. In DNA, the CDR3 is TGTGCCAGCAGTTCCCCAGGGGAAGGCACTGAAGCTTTCTTT.